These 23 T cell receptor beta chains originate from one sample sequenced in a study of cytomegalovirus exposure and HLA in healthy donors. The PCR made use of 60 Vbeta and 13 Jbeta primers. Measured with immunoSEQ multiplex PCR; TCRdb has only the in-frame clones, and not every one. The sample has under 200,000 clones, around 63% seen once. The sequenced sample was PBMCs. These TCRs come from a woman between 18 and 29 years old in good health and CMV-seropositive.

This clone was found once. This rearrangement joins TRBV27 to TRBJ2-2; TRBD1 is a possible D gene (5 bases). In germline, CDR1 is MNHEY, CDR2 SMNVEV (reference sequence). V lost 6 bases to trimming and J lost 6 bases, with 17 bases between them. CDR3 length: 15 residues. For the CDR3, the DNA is TGTGCCAGCAGGCTTCTTGGGGCAAGGGCCGGGGAGCTGTTTTTT. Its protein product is CASRLLGARAGELFF.

In nucleotides, the CDR3 is TGTGCCAGCAGCTCCACAGGGCTCCGAGAGACCCAGTACTTC. Its translation: CASSSTGLRETQYF. The gene calls are TRBV11-2 and TRBJ2-5; maybe TRBD1 (6 bases). The ends were cut back, 4 bases at V and 4 bases at J, with 13 bases in the middle. Germline V gene lookup returns CDR1 SGHAT and CDR2 FQNNGV. The CDR3 loop spans 14 amino acids.

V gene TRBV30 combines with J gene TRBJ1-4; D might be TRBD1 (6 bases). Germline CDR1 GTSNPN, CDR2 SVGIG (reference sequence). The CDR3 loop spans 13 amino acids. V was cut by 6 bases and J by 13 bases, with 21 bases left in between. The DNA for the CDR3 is TGTGCCTGCACTGGACAGAGTTTTGGGGGACTGTTTTTT. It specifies CACTGQSFGGLFF.

The CDR3 DNA sequence: TGTGCCAGCCTGGACCTAGGCCAGACAGCGGGAGTGTTAGTCCATGAGCAGTTCTTC. Its translation: CASLDLGQTAGVLVHEQFF. The J gene is TRBJ2-1, the V gene TRBV7-9; 8 bases line up with TRBD2. The germline gives CDR1 SEHNR, CDR2 FQNEAQ (reference sequence). Trimming at V came to 8 bases and at J to 8 bases, leaving 26 bases not matched to a gene. The CDR3 consists of 19 residues. Supplemented by reference TRBV7-9 and TRBJ2-1, the full variable domain reads DTGVSQNPRHKITKRGQNVTFRCDPISEHNRLYWYRQTLGQGPEFLTYFQNEAQLEKSRLLSDRFSAERPKGSFSTLEIQRTEQGDSAMYLCASLDLGQTAGVLVHEQFFGPGTRLTVL.

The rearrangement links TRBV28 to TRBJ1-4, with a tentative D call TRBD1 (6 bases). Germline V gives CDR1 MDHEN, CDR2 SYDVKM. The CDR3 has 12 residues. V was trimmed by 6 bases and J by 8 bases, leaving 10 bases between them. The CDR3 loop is CASSQDREKLFF. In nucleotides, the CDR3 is TGTGCCAGCAGCCAGGACAGAGAAAAACTGTTTTTT. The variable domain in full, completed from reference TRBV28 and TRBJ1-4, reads DVKVTQSSRYLVKRTGEKVFLECVQDMDHENMFWYRQDPGLGLRLIYFSYDVKMKEKGDIPEGYSVSREKKERFSLILESASTNQTSMYLCASSQDREKLFFGSGTQLSVL.

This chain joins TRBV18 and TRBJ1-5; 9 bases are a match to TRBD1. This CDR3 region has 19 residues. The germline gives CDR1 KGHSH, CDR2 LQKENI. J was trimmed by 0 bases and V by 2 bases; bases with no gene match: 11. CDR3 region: CASSPIGTGRIYSNQPQHF. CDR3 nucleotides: TGTGCCAGCTCACCAATCGGGACAGGGAGAATATATAGCAATCAGCCCCAGCATTTT.

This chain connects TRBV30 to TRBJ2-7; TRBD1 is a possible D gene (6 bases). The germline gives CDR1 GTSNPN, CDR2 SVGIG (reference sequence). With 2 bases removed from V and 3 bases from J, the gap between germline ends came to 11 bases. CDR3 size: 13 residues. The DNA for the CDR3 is TGTGCCTGGAGTCCAGGGGAGTACTACGAGCAGTACTTC. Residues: CAWSPGEYYEQYF.

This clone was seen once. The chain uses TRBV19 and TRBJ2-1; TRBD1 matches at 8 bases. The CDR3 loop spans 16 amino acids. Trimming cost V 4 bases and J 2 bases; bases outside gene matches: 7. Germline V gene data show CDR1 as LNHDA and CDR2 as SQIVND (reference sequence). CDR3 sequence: CASSTNDRGTYNEQFF. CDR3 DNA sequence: TGTGCCAGTAGTACCAACGACAGGGGTACCTACAATGAGCAGTTCTTC.

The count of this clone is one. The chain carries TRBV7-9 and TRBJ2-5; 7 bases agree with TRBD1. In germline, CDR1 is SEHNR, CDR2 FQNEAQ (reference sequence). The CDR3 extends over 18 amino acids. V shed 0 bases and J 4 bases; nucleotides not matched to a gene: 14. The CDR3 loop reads CASSLALSGTVIRETQYF. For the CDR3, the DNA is TGTGCCAGCAGCTTAGCGCTGTCCGGGACAGTAATTCGAGAGACCCAGTACTTC.

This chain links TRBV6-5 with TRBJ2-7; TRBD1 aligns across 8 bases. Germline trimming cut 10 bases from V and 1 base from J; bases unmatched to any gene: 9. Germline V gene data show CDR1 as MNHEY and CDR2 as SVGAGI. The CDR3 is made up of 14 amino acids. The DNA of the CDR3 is TGTGCCACCAAACGGACAGGGCCTTCCTACGAGCAGTACTTC. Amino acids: CATKRTGPSYEQYF.

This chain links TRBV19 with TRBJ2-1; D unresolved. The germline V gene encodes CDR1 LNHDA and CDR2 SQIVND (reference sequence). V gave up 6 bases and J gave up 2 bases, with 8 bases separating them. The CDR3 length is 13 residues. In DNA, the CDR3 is TGTGCCAGTAGCCTTACTACCTACAATGAGCAGTTCTTC. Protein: CASSLTTYNEQFF.

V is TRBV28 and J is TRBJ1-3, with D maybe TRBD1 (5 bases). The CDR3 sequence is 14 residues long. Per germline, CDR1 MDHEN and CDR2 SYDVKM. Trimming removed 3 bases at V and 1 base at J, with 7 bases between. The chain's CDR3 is CASSFRGSGNTIYF. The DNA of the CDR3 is TGTGCCAGCAGTTTCCGGGGGTCTGGAAACACCATATATTTT.

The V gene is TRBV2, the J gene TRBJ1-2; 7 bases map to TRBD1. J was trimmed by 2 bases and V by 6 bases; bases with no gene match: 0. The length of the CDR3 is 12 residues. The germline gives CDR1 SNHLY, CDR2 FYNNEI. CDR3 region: CASRGGNYGYTF. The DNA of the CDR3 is TGTGCCAGCAGAGGGGGCAACTATGGCTACACCTTC.

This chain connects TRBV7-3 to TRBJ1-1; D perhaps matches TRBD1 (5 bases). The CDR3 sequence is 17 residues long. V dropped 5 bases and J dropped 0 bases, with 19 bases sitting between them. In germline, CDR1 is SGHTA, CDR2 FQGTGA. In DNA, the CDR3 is TGTGCCAGCAGCCTCCCCCAGGGAGGAGGGATGAACACTGAAGCTTTCTTT. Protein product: CASSLPQGGGMNTEAFF.

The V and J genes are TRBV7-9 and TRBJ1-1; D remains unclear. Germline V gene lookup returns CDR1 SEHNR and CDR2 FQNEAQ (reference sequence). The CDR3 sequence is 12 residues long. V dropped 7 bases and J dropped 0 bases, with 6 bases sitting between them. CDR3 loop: CASTLVNTEAFF. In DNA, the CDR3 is TGTGCCAGCACCCTAGTGAACACTGAAGCTTTCTTT.

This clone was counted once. The CDR3, as DNA: TGTGCCTGGAGTTCAAGGGGAACGGATACGCAGTATTTT. It encodes CAWSSRGTDTQYF. This chain connects TRBV30 to TRBJ2-3; D may be TRBD1 (5 bases). With 2 bases removed from V and 6 bases from J, the gap between germline ends came to 12 bases. The CDR3 is made up of 13 amino acids. In germline, CDR1 is GTSNPN, CDR2 SVGIG (reference sequence).

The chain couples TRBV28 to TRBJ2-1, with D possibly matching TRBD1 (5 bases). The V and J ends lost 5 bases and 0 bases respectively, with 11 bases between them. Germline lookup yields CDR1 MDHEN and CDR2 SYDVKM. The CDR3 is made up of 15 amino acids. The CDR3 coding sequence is TGTGCCAGCAGTCTCCTAGACAGCTCCTACAATGAGCAGTTCTTC. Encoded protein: CASSLLDSSYNEQFF.

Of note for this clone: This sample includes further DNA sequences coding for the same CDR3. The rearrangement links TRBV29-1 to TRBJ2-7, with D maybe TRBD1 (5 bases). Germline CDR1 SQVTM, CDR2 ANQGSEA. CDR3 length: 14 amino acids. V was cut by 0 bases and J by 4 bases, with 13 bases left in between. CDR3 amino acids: CSVEDRVGAYEQYF. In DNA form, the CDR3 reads TGCAGCGTTGAAGACAGGGTTGGAGCGTACGAGCAGTACTTC.

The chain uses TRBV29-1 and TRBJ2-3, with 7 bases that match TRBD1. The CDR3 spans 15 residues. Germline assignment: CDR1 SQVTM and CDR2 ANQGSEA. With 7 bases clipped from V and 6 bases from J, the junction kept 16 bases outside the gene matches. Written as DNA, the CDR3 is TGCAGCGCGGCGTTACAGGGGAAACCGGGGGATACGCAGTATTTT. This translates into CSAALQGKPGDTQYF.

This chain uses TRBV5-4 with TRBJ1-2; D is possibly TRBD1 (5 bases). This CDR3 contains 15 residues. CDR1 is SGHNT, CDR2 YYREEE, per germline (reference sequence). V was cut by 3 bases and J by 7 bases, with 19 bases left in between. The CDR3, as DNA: TGTGCCAGCAGCTCATTTACAGGCCGTATGGGTGGCTACACCTTC. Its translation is CASSSFTGRMGGYTF. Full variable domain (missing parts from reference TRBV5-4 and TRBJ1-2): ETGVTQSPTHLIKTRGQQVTLRCSSQSGHNTVSWYQQALGQGPQFIFQYYREEENGRGNFPPRFSGLQFPNYSSELNVNALELDDSALYLCASSSFTGRMGGYTFGSGTRLTVV.

The CDR3 region is CASSLSPAGGVYEQYF. CDR3 sequence (DNA): TGTGCCAGCAGCCTAAGCCCAGCGGGAGGGGTCTACGAGCAGTACTTC. This sequence joins TRBV7-8 and TRBJ2-7, with 10 bases matching TRBD2. The CDR3 runs to 16 residues. J lost 3 bases, V lost 5 bases, and 10 bases had no gene match. Germline CDR1 SGHVS, CDR2 FQNEAQ.

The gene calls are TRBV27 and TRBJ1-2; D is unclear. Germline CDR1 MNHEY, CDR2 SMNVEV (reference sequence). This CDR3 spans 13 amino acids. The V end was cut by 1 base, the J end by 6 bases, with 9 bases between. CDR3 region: CASSLFPGNGYTF. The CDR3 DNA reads TGTGCCAGCAGTTTATTCCCCGGGAATGGCTACACCTTC.

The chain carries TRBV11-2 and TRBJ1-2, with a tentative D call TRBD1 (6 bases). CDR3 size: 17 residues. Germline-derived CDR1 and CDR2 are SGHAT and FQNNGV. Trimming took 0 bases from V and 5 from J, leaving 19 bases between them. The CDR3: CASSLDRGPSYPYGYTF. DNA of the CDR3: TGTGCCAGCAGCTTAGACAGGGGCCCCTCTTATCCTTATGGCTACACCTTC. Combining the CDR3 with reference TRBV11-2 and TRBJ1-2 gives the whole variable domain EAGVAQSPRYKIIEKRQSVAFWCNPISGHATLYWYQQILGQGPKLLIQFQNNGVVDDSQLPKDRFSAERLKGVDSTLKIQPAKLEDSAVYLCASSLDRGPSYPYGYTFGSGTRLTVV.